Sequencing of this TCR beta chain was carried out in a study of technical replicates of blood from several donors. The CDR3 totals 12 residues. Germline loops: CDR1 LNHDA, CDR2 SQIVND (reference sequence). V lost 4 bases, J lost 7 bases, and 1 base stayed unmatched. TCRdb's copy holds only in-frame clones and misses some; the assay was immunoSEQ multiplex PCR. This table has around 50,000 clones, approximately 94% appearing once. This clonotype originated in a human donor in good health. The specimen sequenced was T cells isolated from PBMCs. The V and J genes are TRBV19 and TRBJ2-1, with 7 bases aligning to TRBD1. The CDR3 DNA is TGTGCCAGTAGTACACAGGGGAATGAGCAGTTCTTC. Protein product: CASSTQGNEQFF.